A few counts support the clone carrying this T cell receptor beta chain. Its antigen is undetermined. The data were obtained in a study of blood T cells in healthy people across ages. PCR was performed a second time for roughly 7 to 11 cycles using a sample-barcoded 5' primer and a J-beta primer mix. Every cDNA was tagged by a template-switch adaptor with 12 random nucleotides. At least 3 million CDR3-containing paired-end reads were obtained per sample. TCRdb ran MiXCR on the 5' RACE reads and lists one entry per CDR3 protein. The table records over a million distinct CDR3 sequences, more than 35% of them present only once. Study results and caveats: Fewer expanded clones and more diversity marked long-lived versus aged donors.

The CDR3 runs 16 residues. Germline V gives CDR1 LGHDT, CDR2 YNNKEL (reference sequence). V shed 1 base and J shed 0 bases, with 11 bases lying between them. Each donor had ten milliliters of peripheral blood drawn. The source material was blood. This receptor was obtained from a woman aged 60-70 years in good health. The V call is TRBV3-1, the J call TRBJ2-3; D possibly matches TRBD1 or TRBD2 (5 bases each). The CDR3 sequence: CASSQGPGRSTDTQYF. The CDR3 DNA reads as TGTGCCAGCAGCCAAGGACCGGGACGGAGCACAGATACGCAGTATTTT.